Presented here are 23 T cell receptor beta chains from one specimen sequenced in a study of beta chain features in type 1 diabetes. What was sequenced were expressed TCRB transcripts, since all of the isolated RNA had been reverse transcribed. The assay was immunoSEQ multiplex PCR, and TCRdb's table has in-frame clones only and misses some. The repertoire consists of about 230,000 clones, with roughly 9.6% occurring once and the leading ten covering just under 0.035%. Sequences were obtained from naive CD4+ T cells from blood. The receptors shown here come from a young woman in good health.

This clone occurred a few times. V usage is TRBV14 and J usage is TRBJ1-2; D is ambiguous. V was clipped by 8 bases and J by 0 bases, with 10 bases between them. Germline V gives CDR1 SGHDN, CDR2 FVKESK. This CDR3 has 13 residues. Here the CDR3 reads CASSSPANYGYTF. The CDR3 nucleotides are TGTGCCAGCTCATCCCCAGCTAACTATGGCTACACCTTC.

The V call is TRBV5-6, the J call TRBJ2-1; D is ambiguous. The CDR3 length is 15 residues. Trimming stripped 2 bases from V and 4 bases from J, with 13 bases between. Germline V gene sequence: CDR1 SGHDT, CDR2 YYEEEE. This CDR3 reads CASSFKVLRYNEQFF. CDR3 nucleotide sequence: TGTGCCAGCAGCTTTAAGGTTTTGAGGTACAATGAGCAGTTCTTC.

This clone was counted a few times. CDR3 in DNA: TGTGCCAGCAGCTTAAAAGGACAGGGCCCCGAGCAGTACTTC. It translates to CASSLKGQGPEQYF. The V and J genes are TRBV7-6 and TRBJ2-7, with 8 bases aligning to TRBD1. CDR3 size: 14 residues. From germline, CDR1 is SGHVS and CDR2 FNYEAQ. V lost 2 bases to trimming and J lost 6 bases; unmatched junction nucleotides: 6.

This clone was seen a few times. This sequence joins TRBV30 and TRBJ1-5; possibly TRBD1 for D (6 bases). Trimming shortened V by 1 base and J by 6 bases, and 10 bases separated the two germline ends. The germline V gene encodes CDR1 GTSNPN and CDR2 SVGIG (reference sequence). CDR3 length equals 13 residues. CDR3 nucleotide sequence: TGTGCCTGGAGTGCCGGACAGACTCAGCCCCAGCATTTT. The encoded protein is CAWSAGQTQPQHF.

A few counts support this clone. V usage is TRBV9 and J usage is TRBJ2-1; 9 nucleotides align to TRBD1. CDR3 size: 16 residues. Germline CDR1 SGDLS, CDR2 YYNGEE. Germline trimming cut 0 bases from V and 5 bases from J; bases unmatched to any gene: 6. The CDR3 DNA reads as TGTGCCAGCAGCGTAGATGATTGGACAGGGGACAATGAGCAGTTCTTC. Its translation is CASSVDDWTGDNEQFF.

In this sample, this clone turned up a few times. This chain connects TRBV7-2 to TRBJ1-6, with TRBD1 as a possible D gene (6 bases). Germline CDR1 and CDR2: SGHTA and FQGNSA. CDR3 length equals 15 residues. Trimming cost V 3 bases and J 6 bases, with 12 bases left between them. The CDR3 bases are TGTGCCAGCAGCTTGACAGGTGGGGTTAATTCACCCCTCCACTTT. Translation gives CASSLTGGVNSPLHF.

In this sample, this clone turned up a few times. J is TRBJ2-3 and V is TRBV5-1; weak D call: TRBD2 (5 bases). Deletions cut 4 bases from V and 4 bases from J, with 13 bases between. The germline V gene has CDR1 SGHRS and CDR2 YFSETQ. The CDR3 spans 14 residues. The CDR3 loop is CASSLSRAADTQYF. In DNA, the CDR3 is TGCGCCAGCAGCCTTTCGAGGGCCGCAGATACGCAGTATTTT.

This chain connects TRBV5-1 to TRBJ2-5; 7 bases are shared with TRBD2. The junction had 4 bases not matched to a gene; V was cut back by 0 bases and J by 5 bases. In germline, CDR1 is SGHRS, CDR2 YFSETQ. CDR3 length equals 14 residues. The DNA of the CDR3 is TGCGCCAGCAGCTTGGTTTTAGCGGGCGAGACCCAGTACTTC. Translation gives CASSLVLAGETQYF.

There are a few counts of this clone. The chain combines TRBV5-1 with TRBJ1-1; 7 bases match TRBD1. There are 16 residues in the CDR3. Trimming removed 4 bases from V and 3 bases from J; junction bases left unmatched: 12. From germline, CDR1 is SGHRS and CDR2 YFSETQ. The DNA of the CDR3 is TGCGCCAGCAGCATGGGGGCAGGGGGGATTGACACTGAAGCTTTCTTT. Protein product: CASSMGAGGIDTEAFF.

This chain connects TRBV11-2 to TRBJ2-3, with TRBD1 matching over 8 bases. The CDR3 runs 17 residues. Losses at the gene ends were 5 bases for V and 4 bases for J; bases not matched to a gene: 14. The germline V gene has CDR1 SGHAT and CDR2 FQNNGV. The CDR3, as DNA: TGTGCCAGCAGCCCCCTCCTTGGACAGGGAAGCGCAGATACGCAGTATTTT. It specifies CASSPLLGQGSADTQYF.

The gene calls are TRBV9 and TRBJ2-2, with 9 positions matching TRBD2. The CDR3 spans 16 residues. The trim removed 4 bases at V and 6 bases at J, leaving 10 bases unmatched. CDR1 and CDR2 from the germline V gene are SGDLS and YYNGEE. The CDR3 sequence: CASSPNSGSSAGELFF. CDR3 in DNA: TGTGCCAGCAGCCCAAATAGCGGGAGTTCCGCCGGGGAGCTGTTTTTT.

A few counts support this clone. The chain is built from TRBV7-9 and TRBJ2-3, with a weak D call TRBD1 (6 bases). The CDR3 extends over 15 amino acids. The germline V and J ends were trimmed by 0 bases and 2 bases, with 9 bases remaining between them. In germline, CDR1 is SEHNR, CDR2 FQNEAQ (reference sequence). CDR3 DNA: TGTGCCAGCAGCTTAGCCAGGGGACCCACAGATACGCAGTATTTT. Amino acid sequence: CASSLARGPTDTQYF.

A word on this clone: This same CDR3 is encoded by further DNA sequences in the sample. The CDR3, as DNA: TGTGCCAGCTCACTAGACAGAAATCAGCCCCAGCATTTT. It yields the protein CASSLDRNQPQHF. This chain links TRBV18 with TRBJ1-5, with D maybe TRBD1 (5 bases). CDR3 size: 13 residues. V lost 4 bases to trimming and J lost 4 bases, with 8 bases between them. The germline gives CDR1 KGHSH, CDR2 LQKENI.

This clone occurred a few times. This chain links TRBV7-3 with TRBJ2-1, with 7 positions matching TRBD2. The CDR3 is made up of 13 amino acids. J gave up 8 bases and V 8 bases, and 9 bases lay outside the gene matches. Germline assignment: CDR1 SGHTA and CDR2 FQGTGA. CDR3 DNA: TGTGCCAGCGCTGCGGGGGTGGGGGATGAGCAGTTCTTC. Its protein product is CASAAGVGDEQFF.

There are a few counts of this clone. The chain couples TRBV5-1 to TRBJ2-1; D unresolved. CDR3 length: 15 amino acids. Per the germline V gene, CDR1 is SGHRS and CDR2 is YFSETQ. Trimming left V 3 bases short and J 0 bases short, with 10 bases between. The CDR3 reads CASSSTSSSYNEQFF. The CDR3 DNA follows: TGCGCCAGCAGCTCTACCTCTAGCTCCTACAATGAGCAGTTCTTC.

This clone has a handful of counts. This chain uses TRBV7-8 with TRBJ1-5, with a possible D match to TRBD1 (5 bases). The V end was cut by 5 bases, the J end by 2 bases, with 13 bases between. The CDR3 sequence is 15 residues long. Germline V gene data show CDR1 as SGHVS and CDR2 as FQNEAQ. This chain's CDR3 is CASSRSREGNQPQHF. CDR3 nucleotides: TGTGCCAGCAGCCGTTCCAGGGAGGGCAATCAGCCCCAGCATTTT. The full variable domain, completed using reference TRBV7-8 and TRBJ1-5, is GAGVSQSPRYKVAKRGQDVALRCDPISGHVSLFWYQQALGQGPEFLTYFQNEAQLDKSGLPSDRFFAERPEGSVSTLKIQRTQQEDSAVYLCASSRSREGNQPQHFGDGTRLSIL.

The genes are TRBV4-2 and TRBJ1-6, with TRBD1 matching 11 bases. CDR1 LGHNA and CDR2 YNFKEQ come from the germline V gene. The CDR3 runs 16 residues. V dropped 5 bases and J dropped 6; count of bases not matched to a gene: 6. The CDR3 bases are TGTGCCAGCAGCTTGGGACAGGGGGTTATTAATTCACCCCTCCACTTT. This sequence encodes CASSLGQGVINSPLHF.

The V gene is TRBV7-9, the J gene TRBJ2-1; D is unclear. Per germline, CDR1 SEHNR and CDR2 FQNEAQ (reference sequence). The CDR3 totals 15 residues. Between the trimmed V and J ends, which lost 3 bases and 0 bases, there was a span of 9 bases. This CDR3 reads CASSFLPLSYNEQFF. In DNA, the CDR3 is TGTGCCAGCAGCTTCTTGCCACTCTCCTACAATGAGCAGTTCTTC.

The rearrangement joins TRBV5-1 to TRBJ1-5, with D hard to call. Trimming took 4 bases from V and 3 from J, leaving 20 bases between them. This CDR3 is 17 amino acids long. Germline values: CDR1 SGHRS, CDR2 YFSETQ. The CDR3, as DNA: TGCGCCAGCAGCCCGGGAGTGGGGAGGCCTGACAATCAGCCCCAGCATTTT. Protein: CASSPGVGRPDNQPQHF.

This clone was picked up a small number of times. The CDR3 region has the DNA TGTGCCACCAGCCAAAACAAGGGGCGGGAGACCCAGTACTTC. Translation: CATSQNKGRETQYF. This chain links TRBV15 with TRBJ2-5, with D possibly TRBD1 on 5 matching bases. CDR3 size: 14 residues. V dropped 5 bases and J dropped 5 bases, with 15 bases sitting between them. Germline-derived CDR1 and CDR2 are LNHNV and YYDKDF (reference sequence).

The CDR3 sequence: CASSLAGQIGYTF. The CDR3 nucleotides read TGCGCCAGCAGCTTGGCGGGACAGATTGGCTACACCTTC. The chain couples TRBV5-1 to TRBJ1-2, with 7 bases that match TRBD1. The CDR3 spans 13 residues. Germline V lookup: CDR1 SGHRS, CDR2 YFSETQ. V lost 0 bases, J lost 7 bases, and 3 bases stayed unmatched.

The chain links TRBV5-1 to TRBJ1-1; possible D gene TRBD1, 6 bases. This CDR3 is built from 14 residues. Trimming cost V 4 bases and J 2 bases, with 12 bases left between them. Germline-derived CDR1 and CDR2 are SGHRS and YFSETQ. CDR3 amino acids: CASSETGHNTEAFF. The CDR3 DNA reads TGCGCCAGCAGCGAGACAGGACACAACACTGAAGCTTTCTTT.

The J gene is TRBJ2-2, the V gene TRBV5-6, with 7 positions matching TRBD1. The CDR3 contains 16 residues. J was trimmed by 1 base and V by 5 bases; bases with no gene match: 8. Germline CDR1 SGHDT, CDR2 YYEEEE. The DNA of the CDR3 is TGTGCCAGCAGTTTTGTGACAGGGCTGAACACCGGGGAGCTGTTTTTT. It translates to CASSFVTGLNTGELFF.